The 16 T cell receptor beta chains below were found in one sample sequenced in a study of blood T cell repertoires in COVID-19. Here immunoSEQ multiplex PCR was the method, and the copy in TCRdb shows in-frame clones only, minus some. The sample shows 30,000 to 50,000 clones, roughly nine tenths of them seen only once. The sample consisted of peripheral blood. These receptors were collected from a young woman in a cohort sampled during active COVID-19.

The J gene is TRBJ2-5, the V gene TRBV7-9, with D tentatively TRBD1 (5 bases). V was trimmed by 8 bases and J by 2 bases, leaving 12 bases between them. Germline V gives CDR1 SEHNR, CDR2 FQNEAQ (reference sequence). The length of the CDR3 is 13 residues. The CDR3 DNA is TGTGCCAGCCGCCCGACAGCTCAAGAGACCCAGTACTTC. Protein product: CASRPTAQETQYF.

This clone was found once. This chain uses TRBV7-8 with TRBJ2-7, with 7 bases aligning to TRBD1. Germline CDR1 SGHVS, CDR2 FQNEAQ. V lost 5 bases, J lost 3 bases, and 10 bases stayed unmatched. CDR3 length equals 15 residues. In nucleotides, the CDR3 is TGTGCCAGCAGCCCCTCCGGGACAGCGTTCTACGAGCAGTACTTC. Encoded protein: CASSPSGTAFYEQYF.

The CDR3 loop reads CASSVQPAGGPYEQYF. The CDR3 nucleotides are TGTGCCAGCAGCGTACAACCAGCGGGAGGTCCCTACGAGCAGTACTTC. This chain joins TRBV9 and TRBJ2-7, with 9 bases matching TRBD2. Germline loops: CDR1 SGDLS, CDR2 YYNGEE. This CDR3 contains 16 residues. V lost 1 base, J lost 2 bases, and 7 bases stayed unmatched.

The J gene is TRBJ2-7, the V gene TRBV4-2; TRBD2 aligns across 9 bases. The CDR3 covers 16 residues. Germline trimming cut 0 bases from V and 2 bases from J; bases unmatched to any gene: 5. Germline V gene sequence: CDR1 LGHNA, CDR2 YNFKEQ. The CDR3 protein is CASSQDRASGTYEQYF. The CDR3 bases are TGTGCCAGCAGCCAAGATAGGGCTAGCGGGACCTACGAGCAGTACTTC.

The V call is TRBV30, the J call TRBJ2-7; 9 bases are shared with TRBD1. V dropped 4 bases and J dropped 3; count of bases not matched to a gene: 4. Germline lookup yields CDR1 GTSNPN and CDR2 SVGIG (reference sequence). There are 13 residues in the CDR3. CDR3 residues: CAWTADRGYEQYF. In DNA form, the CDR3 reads TGTGCCTGGACCGCGGACAGGGGCTACGAGCAGTACTTC. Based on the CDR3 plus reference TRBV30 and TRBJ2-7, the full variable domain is SQTIHQWPATLVQPVGSPLSLECTVEGTSNPNLYWYRQAAGRGLQLLFYSVGIGQISSEVPQNLSASRPQDRQFILSSKKLLLSDSGFYLCAWTADRGYEQYFGPGTRLTVT.

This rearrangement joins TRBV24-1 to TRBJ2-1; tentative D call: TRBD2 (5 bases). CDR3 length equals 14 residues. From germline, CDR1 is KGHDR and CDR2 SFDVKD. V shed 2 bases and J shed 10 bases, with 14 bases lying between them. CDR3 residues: CATSDSSEPGEQFF. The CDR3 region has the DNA TGTGCCACCAGTGATTCCTCCGAACCGGGAGAGCAGTTCTTC.

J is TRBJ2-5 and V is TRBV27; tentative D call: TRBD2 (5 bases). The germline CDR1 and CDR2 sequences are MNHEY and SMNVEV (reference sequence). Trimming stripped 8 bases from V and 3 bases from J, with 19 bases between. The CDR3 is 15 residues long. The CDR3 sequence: CASGKNGNLEETQYF. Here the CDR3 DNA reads TGTGCCAGCGGGAAAAACGGGAATTTGGAAGAGACCCAGTACTTC.

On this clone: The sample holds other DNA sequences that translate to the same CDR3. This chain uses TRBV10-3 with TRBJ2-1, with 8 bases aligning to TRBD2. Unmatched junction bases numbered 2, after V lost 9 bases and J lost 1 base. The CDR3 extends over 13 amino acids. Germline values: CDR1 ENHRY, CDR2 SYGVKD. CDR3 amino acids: CAIAGESYNEQFF. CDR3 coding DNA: TGTGCCATAGCGGGAGAATCCTACAATGAGCAGTTCTTC.

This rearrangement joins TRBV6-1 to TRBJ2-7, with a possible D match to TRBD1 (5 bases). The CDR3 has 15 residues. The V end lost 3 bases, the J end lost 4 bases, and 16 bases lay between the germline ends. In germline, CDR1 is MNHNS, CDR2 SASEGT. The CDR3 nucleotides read TGTGCCAGCAGTGAGACAGCCCCCCTTATTTACGAGCAGTACTTC. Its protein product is CASSETAPLIYEQYF.

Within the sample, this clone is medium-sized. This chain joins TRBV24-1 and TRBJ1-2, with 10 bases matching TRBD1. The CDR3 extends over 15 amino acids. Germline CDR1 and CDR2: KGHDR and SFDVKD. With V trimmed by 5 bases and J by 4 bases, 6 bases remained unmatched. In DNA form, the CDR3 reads TGTGCCACCAGTGCCCCGACAGGGGGCAGCTATGGCTACACCTTC. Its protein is CATSAPTGGSYGYTF.

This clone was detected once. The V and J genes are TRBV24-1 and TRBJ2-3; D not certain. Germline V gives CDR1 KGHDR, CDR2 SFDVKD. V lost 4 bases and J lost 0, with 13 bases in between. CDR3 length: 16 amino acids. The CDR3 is CATSDHRLVSTDTQYF. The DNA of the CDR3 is TGTGCCACCAGTGACCACCGACTGGTTAGCACAGATACGCAGTATTTT.

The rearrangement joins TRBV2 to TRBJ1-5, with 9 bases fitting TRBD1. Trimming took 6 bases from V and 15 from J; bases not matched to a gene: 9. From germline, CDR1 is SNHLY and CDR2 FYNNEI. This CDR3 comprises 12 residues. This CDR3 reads CASRGDRALLHF. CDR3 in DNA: TGTGCCAGCAGGGGGGACAGGGCCCTTCTGCATTTT.

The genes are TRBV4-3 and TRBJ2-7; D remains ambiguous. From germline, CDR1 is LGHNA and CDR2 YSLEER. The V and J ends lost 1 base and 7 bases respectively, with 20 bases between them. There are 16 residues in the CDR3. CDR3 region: CASSQGSQVVLLEQYF. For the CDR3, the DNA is TGCGCCAGCAGCCAAGGGTCCCAGGTAGTTCTACTGGAGCAGTACTTC.

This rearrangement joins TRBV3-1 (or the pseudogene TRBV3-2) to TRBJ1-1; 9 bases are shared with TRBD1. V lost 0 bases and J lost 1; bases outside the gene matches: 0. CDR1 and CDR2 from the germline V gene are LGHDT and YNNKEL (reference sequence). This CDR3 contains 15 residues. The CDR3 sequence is CASSQEDRGNTEAFF. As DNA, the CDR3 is TGTGCCAGCAGCCAAGAGGACAGGGGGAACACTGAAGCTTTCTTT.

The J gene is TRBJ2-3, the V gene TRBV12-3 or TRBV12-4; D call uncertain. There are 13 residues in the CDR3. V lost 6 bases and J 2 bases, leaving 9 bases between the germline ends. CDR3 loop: CASRRLLTDTQYF. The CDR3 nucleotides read TGTGCCAGCAGGCGACTTCTCACAGATACGCAGTATTTT.

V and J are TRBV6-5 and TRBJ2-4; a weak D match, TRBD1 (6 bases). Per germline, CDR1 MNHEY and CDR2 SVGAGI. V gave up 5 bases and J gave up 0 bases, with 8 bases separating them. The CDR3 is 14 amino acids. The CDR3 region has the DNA TGTGCCAGCAGTCGAGGGGGAGCCAAAAACATTCAGTACTTC. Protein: CASSRGGAKNIQYF.